This paragraph covers one TCR beta chain sequence. Antigen unknown. Trimming shortened V by 3 bases and J by 3 bases, and 11 bases separated the two germline ends. This CDR3 comprises 14 residues. Germline V gene sequence: CDR1 SGHRS, CDR2 YFSETQ. Primers for the PCR totalled 60 Vbeta and 13 Jbeta. The method was immunoSEQ multiplex PCR; TCRdb's version includes in-frame clones alone and lacks a portion of them. The repertoire holds more than 150,000 clones, over 75% seen once, with about 9.3% in the top ten. This sample stems from a study of cytomegalovirus exposure and HLA in healthy donors. Study background: Earlier, 110 million or so unique TCR beta sequences were recovered from around 200 million T cells by an analysis.

Study results and limitations: The authors confirmed in vitro that a few CMV-associated chains were specific for CMV antigens. TCR association rates varied by HLA locus in a later analysis, with DRB1 highest and HLA-C lowest.

Sequencing was done on a sample of PBMCs. This receptor was obtained from a man aged 18-30 years in good health and CMV-seropositive. The genes are TRBV5-1 and TRBJ2-3; D is undetermined. The CDR3 DNA reads as TGCGCCAGCAGCTCACATCTAGAGACAGATACGCAGTATTTT. Amino acids: CASSSHLETDTQYF.